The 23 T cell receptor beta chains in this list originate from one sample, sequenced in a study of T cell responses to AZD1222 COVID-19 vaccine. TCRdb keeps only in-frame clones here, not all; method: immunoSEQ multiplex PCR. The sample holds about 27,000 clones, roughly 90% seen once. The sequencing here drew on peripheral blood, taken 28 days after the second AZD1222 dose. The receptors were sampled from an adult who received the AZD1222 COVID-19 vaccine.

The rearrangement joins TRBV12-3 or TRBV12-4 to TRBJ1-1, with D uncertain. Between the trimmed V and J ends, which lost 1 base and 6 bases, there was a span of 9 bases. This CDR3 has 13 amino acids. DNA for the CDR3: TGTGCCAGCAGTTTAGGAGCCACGCCTGAAGCTTTCTTT. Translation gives CASSLGATPEAFF.

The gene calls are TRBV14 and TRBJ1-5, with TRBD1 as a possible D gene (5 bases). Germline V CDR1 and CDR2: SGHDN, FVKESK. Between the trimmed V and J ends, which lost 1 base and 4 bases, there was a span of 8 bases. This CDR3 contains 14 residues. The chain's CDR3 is CASSQGDGNQPQHF. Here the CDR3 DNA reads TGTGCCAGCAGCCAAGGGGACGGGAATCAGCCCCAGCATTTT.

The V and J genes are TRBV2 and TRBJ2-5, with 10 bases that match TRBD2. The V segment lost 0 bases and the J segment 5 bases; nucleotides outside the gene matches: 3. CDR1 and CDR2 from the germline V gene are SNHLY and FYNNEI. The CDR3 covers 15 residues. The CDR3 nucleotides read TGTGCCAGCAGTGAAGCGAATAGCGGGGGGGAGACCCAGTACTTC. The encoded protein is CASSEANSGGETQYF.

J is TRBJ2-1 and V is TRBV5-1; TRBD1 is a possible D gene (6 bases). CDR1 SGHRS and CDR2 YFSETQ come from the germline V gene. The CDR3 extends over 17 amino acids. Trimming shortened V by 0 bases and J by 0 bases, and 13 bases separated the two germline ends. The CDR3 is CASSLGDKGSSYNEQFF. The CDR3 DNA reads TGCGCCAGCAGCTTGGGGGACAAGGGGAGCTCCTACAATGAGCAGTTCTTC.

The CDR3 DNA follows: TGTGCCAGCGGTTACCCGGGACAGGGTCAGTTCTATGGCTACACCTTC. Translation gives CASGYPGQGQFYGYTF. The genes are TRBV28 and TRBJ1-2; 9 bases line up with TRBD1. Germline values: CDR1 MDHEN, CDR2 SYDVKM. The CDR3 has 16 residues. V trimming: 8 bases; J trimming: 4 bases; junction bases outside the gene matches: 14.

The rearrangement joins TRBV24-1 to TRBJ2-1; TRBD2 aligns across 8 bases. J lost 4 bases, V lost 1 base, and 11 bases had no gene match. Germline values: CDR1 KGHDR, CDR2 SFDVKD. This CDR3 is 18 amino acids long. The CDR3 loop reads CATSDFLPLAGRYNEQFF. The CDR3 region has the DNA TGTGCCACCAGTGATTTTCTTCCCTTAGCGGGACGATACAATGAGCAGTTCTTC.

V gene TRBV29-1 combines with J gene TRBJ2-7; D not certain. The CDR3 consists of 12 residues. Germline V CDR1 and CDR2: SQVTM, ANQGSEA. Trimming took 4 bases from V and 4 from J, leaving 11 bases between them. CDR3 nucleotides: TGCAGCGTTGTGGTGGTAGGTTACGAGCAGTACTTC. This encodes CSVVVVGYEQYF.

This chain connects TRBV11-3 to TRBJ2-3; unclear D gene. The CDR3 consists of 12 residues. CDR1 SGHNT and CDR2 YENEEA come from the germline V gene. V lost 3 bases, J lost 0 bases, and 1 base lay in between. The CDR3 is CASSLSTDTQYF. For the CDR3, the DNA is TGTGCCAGCAGCTTGAGCACAGATACGCAGTATTTT.

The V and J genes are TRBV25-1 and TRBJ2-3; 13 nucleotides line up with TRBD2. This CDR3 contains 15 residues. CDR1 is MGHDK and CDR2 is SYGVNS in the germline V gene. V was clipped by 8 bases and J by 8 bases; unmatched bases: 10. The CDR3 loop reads CASSTGTSGISTQYF. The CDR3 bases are TGTGCCAGCTCGACCGGGACTAGCGGGATAAGTACGCAGTATTTT.

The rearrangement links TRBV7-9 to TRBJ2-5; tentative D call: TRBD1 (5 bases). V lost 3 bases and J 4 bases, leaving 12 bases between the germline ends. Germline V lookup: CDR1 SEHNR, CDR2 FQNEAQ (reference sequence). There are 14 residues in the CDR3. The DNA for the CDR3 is TGTGCCAGCAGCTTGAACAGCGACAGAGAGACCCAGTACTTC. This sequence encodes CASSLNSDRETQYF.

Written as DNA, the CDR3 is TGTGCCAGCAGCTTCGCCACCCATGGCGGCTACACCTTC. It specifies CASSFATHGGYTF. V and J are TRBV7-9 and TRBJ1-2; D is undetermined. The CDR3 is 13 amino acids. The V end lost 3 bases, the J end lost 8 bases, and 13 bases lay between the germline ends. CDR1 is SEHNR, CDR2 FQNEAQ, per germline (reference sequence).

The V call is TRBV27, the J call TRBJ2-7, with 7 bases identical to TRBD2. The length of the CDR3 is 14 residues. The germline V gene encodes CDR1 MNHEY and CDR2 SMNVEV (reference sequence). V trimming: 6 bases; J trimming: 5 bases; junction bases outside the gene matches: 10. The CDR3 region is CASSHRDYADEQYF. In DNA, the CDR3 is TGTGCCAGCAGCCACCGGGACTATGCAGACGAGCAGTACTTC.

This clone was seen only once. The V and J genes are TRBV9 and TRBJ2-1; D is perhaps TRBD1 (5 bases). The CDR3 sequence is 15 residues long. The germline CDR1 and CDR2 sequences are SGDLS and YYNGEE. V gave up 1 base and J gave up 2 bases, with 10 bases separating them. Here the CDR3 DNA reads TGTGCCAGCAGCGTAAACGGACATACCTACAATGAGCAGTTCTTC. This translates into CASSVNGHTYNEQFF.

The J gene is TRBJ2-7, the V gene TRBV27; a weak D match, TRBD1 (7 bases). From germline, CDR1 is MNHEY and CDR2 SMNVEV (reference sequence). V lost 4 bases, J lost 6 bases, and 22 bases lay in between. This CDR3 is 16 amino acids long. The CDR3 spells CASSSRTWQGGSEQYF. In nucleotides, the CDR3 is TGTGCCAGCAGTTCCCGCACCTGGCAGGGGGGCTCCGAGCAGTACTTC.

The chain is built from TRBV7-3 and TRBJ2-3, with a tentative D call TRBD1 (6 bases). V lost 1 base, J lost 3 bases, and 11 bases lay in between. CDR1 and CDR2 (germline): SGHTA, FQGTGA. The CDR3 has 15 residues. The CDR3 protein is CASSLKGQRTDTQYF. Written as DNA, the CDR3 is TGTGCCAGCAGCTTAAAAGGACAGAGGACAGATACGCAGTATTTT.

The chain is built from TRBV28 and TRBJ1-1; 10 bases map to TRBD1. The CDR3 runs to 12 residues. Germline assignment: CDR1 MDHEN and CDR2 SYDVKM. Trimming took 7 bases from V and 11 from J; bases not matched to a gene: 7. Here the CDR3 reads CASTRQGAIAFF. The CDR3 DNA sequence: TGTGCCAGCACTCGACAGGGGGCTATCGCTTTCTTT.

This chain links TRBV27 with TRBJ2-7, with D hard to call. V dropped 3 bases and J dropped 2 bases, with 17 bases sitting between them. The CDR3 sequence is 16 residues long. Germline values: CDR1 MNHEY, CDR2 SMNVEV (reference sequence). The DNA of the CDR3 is TGTGCCAGCAGTTTTAGGGTGTCGGCGGTAGCCTACGAGCAGTACTTC. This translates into CASSFRVSAVAYEQYF.

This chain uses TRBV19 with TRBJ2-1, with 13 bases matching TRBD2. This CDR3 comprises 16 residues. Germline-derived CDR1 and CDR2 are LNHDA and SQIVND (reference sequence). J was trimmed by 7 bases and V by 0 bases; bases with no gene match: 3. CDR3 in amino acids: CASSIDGTSGTNEQFF. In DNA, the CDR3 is TGTGCCAGTAGTATAGATGGGACTAGCGGGACGAATGAGCAGTTCTTC.

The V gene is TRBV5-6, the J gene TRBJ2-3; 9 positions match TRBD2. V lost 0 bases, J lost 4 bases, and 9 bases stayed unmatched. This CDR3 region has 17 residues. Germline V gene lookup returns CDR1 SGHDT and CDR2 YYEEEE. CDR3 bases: TGTGCCAGCAGCTTGGCGGCGGGAGGGCCGGGGGCAGATACGCAGTATTTT. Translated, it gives CASSLAAGGPGADTQYF.

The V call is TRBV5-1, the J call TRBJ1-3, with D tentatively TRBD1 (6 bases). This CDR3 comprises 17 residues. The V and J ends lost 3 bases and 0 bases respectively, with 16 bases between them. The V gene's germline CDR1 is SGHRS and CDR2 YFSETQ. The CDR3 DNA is TGCGCCAGCAGCTCCACGGGACACCAGGACTCTGGAAACACCATATATTTT. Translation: CASSSTGHQDSGNTIYF. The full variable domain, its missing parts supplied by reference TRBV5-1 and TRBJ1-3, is KAGVTQTPRYLIKTRGQQVTLSCSPISGHRSVSWYQQTPGQGLQFLFEYFSETQRNKGNFPGRFSGRQFSNSRSEMNVSTLELGDSALYLCASSSTGHQDSGNTIYFGEGSWLTVV.

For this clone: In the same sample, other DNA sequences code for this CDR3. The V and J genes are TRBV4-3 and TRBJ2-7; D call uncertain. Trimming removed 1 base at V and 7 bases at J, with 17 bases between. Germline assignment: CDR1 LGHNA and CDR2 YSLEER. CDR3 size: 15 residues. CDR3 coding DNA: TGCGCCAGCAGCCAAGTCGGTGGGCGGTCGGGTGAGCAGTACTTC. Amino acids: CASSQVGGRSGEQYF.

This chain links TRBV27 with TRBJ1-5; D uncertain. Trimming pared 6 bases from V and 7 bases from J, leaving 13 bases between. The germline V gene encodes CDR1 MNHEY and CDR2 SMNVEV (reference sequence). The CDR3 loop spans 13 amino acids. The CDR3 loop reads CASSLGPWQPQHF. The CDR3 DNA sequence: TGTGCCAGCAGCCTTGGCCCTTGGCAGCCCCAGCATTTT.

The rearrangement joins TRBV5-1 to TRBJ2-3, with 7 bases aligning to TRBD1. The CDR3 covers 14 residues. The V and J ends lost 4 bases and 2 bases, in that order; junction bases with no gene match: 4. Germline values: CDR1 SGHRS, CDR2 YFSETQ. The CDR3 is CASSQDRHTDTQYF. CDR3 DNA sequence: TGCGCCAGCAGCCAGGACAGGCACACAGATACGCAGTATTTT.